This entry is about one T cell receptor (beta chain). These data are taken from a study of blood T cell repertoires in COVID-19. This CDR3 is 17 amino acids long. The V segment lost 7 bases and the J segment 0 bases; nucleotides outside the gene matches: 8. In germline, CDR1 is MDHEN, CDR2 SYDVKM. Profiled with immunoSEQ multiplex PCR; TCRdb holds only in-frame clones, not every one. This table holds just over 80,000 clones, 80% to 85% found once. This chain connects TRBV28 to TRBJ1-6; 8 bases line up with TRBD1. Material: peripheral blood. This receptor was obtained from an elderly man with acute or convalescent COVID-19. The CDR3 nucleotides read TGTGCCAGCACAACTGGACAGGGACGCTCCTATAATTCACCCCTCCACTTT. As protein: CASTTGQGRSYNSPLHF.